This T cell receptor (beta chain) derives from a study of cytomegalovirus exposure and HLA in healthy donors. Study outcomes and limitations: Some V segments, including TRBV6-2 and TRBV6-3, were excluded as indistinguishable. A missense DCLRE1C variant was associated with V- and J-gene trimming of TCR beta chains in a later analysis, and an independent cohort replicated the association. TCR beta sequences reportedly predicted most subjects' HLA-A and HLA-B alleles accurately.

Unrecorded immune exposure was likely among donors, who were nominally healthy when sampled. In this sample, this clone turned up a few times. Its antigen remains unidentified. Germline CDR1 reads SQVTM; CDR2 reads ANQGSEA. V was cut by 4 bases and J by 3 bases, with 16 bases left in between. This CDR3 contains 15 residues. Primers: 60 Vbeta forward and 13 Jbeta reverse. Here immunoSEQ multiplex PCR was the method, and the copy in TCRdb shows in-frame clones only, minus some. The table shows more than 95,000 clones, with 8% to 10% occurring only once. This rearrangement joins TRBV29-1 to TRBJ2-4; TRBD2 is a possible D gene (5 bases). The receptor's source is a man aged 25 to 40 in good health and CMV-seronegative. The source material was PBMCs. DNA for the CDR3: TGCAGCGTTGTAGAGAGGGAAAGGGTCAAAAACATTCAGTACTTC. Its translation is CSVVERERVKNIQYF.